This T cell receptor (beta chain) was documented in a study of cytomegalovirus exposure and HLA in healthy donors. V shed 2 bases and J 2 bases; nucleotides not matched to a gene: 5. The CDR3 contains 16 residues. CDR1 and CDR2 (germline): MNHEY, SMNVEV (reference sequence). The primer mix had 60 Vbeta and 13 Jbeta primers. Profiled with immunoSEQ multiplex PCR; TCRdb holds only in-frame clones, not every one. Counted here are under 140,000 clones, over 60% occurring once; the ten biggest clones make up 2.5% to 3.5%. The sample was PBMCs. The chain employs TRBV27 and TRBJ2-2, with 7 bases aligning to TRBD2. This receptor was taken from a woman aged 60-75 years in good health and CMV-seropositive. CDR3 DNA: TGTGCCAGCAGTTTAGTGGCTAGCGGTAACACCGGGGAGCTGTTTTTT. This sequence encodes CASSLVASGNTGELFF.